This is a list of T cell receptor beta chains from one sample in a study of human T cells and chemical hapten exposure. TCRdb used MiXCR to reprocess the RACE reads, holding one entry per CDR3 protein. The sample records roughly 360,000 distinct CDR3 sequences, about 4.4% being singletons. This sample comprised whole blood, obtained in connection with sensitization to the hapten diphenylcyclopropenone (DPC). These receptors were obtained from a woman aged 45-59 years with alopecia areata. Some clones in this sample may be carry-over from other donors' samples. The CDR3 runs from the conserved cysteine through the conserved F or W. The D gene is left open where the match is weak. A row's size may be missing; if present it is once, few, many or a size class.

- | TRBJ1-6 | TRBV2 | many | TGTGCCAGCACCCCCGCCACGGGAAGAAATTCACCCCTCCACTTT | CASTPATGRNSPLHF
- | TRBJ1-1 | TRBV29-1 | many | TGCAGCGTGAGTCCCGGGACTGGGAGGGGAGGCACTGAAGCTTTCTTT | CSVSPGTGRGGTEAFF
- | TRBJ2-1 | TRBV29-1 | many | TGCAGCGTTGTCCCGAGGGGGAATGAGCAGTTCTTC | CSVVPRGNEQFF
- | TRBJ2-7 | TRBV2 | - | TGTGCCAGCGGGAAGGTACGGACAGCCAACGAGCAGTACTTC | CASGKVRTANEQYF
TRBD1 | TRBJ2-7 | TRBV10-3 | many | TGTGCCATCAGTGCGGGGACAGGGGGCAGCGAGCAGTACTTC | CAISAGTGGSEQYF
TRBD1 | TRBJ2-1 | TRBV27 | many | TGTGCCAGCAGACCGGGACAGGTCCCGTGGGGTCAGTTCTTC | CASRPGQVPWGQFF
- | TRBJ2-1 | TRBV28 | many | TGTGCCAGCAGTCGAGGGACTGCTGGGAAGCAGTTCTTC | CASSRGTAGKQFF
TRBD1 | TRBJ1-6 | TRBV4-1 | many | TGCGCCAGCAGCCAAGTCGCAGGGGGGTATAATTCACCCCTCCACTTT | CASSQVAGGYNSPLHF
TRBD1 | TRBJ1-1 | TRBV6-5 | few | TGTGCCAGCAGTCCCGGACAGGCCATGAACACTGAAGCTTTCTTT | CASSPGQAMNTEAFF
TRBD1 | TRBJ2-7 | TRBV24-1 | many | TGTGCCACCAGTGACCAGCCCCGGGACAGCTCCTACGAGCAGTACTTC | CATSDQPRDSSYEQYF
TRBD2 | TRBJ2-3 | TRBV6-5 | many | TGTGCCAGCAGTTACTCCTATAGCGGGAGTCCGGGGTTTTCAGATACGCAGTATTTT | CASSYSYSGSPGFSDTQYF
TRBD2 | TRBJ2-7 | TRBV6-5 | few | TGTGCCAGCAGCTACGGACGTTTAGCGGGAGGAACCTACGAGCAGTACTTC | CASSYGRLAGGTYEQYF
- | TRBJ2-3 | TRBV24-1 | many | TGTGCCACCAGTGATTTTGATAGCGGATACAACACAGATACGCAGTATTTT | CATSDFDSGYNTDTQYF
TRBD2 | TRBJ2-7 | TRBV29-1 | many | TGCTCGGGAGGGGACTCCTACGAGCAGTACTTC | CSGGDSYEQYF
TRBD1 | TRBJ1-2 | TRBV4-2 | many | TGTGCCAGCAGCCCACATGAGGCAGGGGGCGCCGACTATGGCTACACCTTC | CASSPHEAGGADYGYTF
- | TRBJ1-1 | TRBV5-1 | few | TGCGCCAGCAGCTTCAACAGAGTGAACACTGAAGCTTTCTTT | CASSFNRVNTEAFF
- | TRBJ1-1 | TRBV12-3/TRBV12-4 | many | TGTGCCGTGAGTCCAGGCTACACTGAAGCTTTCTTT | CAVSPGYTEAFF
TRBD1 | TRBJ1-3 | TRBV12-3/TRBV12-4 | few | TGTGCCAGCAGTTTAGCCTTGGGTCGACAGGGCCCCTCATCTGGAAACACCATATATTTT | CASSLALGRQGPSSGNTIYF
- | TRBJ1-1 | TRBV6-5 | many | TGTGCCAGCAGTTACTCAGAGGGAATGAACACTGAAGCTTTCTTT | CASSYSEGMNTEAFF
TRBD2 | TRBJ2-7 | TRBV18 | few | TGTGCCAGCTCACCACCCACTAGCGGGACCCCTCCCTACGAGCAGTACTTC | CASSPPTSGTPPYEQYF
- | TRBJ2-5 | TRBV6-2/TRBV6-3 | - | TGTGCCAGCAGTTACGAGGCGGGGAGGAGAGAGACCCAGTACTTC | CASSYEAGRRETQYF
TRBD1 | TRBJ2-1 | TRBV29-1 | many | TGCAGCGCGGAGGGACAGGGGGCGAATGAGCAGTTCTTC | CSAEGQGANEQFF
- | TRBJ2-3 | TRBV7-8 | - | TGTGCCAGCAACACCCTCGGGACTTCGATGATGGATTTT | CASNTLGTSMMDF
- | TRBJ1-1 | TRBV20-1 | - | TGCAGTGCTCTCCCCCCCCCGGCTTTCTTT | CSALPPPAFF
- | TRBJ1-1 | TRBV13 | many | TGTGCCAGCAAAACAGGAGGAAACACTGAAGCTTTCTTT | CASKTGGNTEAFF
TRBD2 | TRBJ2-1 | TRBV6-1 | - | TGTGCCAGCAGTGAATTCTGGCGGGAGGTCAGCTCCTACAATGAGCATTTCTTC | CASSEFWREVSSYNEHFF
- | TRBJ2-3 | TRBV6-6 | - | TGTGCCAGCAGTTATCCCCATAGCGGACCTAGCACAGATACGCAGTATTTT | CASSYPHSGPSTDTQYF
TRBD1 | TRBJ1-2 | TRBV3-1 | many | TGTGCCAGCAGCCTGGGGACGGGACAGTTTTTTTTCTATGGCTACACCTTC | CASSLGTGQFFFYGYTF
TRBD1 | TRBJ2-3 | TRBV13 | - | TGTGCCAGCAGCCAAAGGTCAGGACAGGCGGGCTTGACAGATACGCAGTATTTT | CASSQRSGQAGLTDTQYF
- | TRBJ2-4 | TRBV29-1 | few | TGCAGCGTTGAAGAGGGGGCGCGGGACATTCAGTACTTC | CSVEEGARDIQYF
- | TRBJ2-1 | TRBV7-8 | many | TGTGCCAGCAGCTTAAGCAGCGCATCCTACAATGAGCAGTTCTTC | CASSLSSASYNEQFF
- | TRBJ2-1 | TRBV28 | - | TGTGCCAGCAGTTTCGTGCTCGAGCTGCAGAATGAGCAGTTCTTC | CASSFVLELQNEQFF
TRBD2 | TRBJ2-3 | TRBV2 | - | TGTGCCAGCAGTGAAGCGGTTACTAGCGGGAGGCCGGCAGATACGCAGTATTTT | CASSEAVTSGRPADTQYF
- | TRBJ2-7 | TRBV5-6 | many | TGTGCCAGCAGCCCCGGAGGGAATCTCGCCTACGAGCAGTACTTC | CASSPGGNLAYEQYF
- | TRBJ2-7 | TRBV9 | - | TGTGCCAGCAGCGTAGGATCGGCCGCCAGCTACGAGCAGTACTTC | CASSVGSAASYEQYF
- | TRBJ2-3 | TRBV5-6 | few | TGTGCCAGCAGCTGGCACAAACACCAGGAAGATACGCAGTATTTT | CASSWHKHQEDTQYF
- | TRBJ2-5 | TRBV7-6 | few | TGTGCCAGCAGCTTAGGGTCTGGCAGCCAAGAGACCCAGTACTTC | CASSLGSGSQETQYF
TRBD1 | TRBJ2-7 | TRBV28 | few | TGTGCCAGCAGTTACTTAGGGACAGGTCCCAGCTACGAGCAGTACTTC | CASSYLGTGPSYEQYF
- | TRBJ2-1 | TRBV27 | many | TGTGCCAGCCAAAATTCCGGGAGCCCAAATGAGCAGTTCTTC | CASQNSGSPNEQFF
- | TRBJ2-1 | TRBV6-2/TRBV6-3 | few | TGTGCCAGCAGGAGCATTGAACGTCAGTTCTTC | CASRSIERQFF
- | TRBJ2-3 | TRBV20-1 | many | TGCAGTGCTCAAGATAGAAGCACAGATACGCAGTATTTT | CSAQDRSTDTQYF
- | TRBJ1-3 | TRBV15 | many | TGTGCCACCAGCAGAGATCTAAAGGGAGACACCATATATTTT | CATSRDLKGDTIYF
- | TRBJ1-6 | TRBV3-1 | many | TGTGCCAGCAGCCAACAAGGGGTATCTGATTCACCCCTCCACTTT | CASSQQGVSDSPLHF
- | TRBJ1-1 | TRBV29-1 | few | TGCAGCGGTAGAGCGCGGGGCACTGAAGCTTTCTTT | CSGRARGTEAFF
- | TRBJ2-3 | TRBV5-4 | - | TGTGCCAGCAGCTTGGAGCTCAGCTACGATACGCAGTATTTT | CASSLELSYDTQYF
- | TRBJ1-1 | TRBV29-1 | - | TGCAGCGTTGGTCTGGAGACTGGGAACACTGAAGCTTTCTTT | CSVGLETGNTEAFF
- | TRBJ2-4 | TRBV7-9 | many | TGTGCCAGCAGCTTAGCCTCGGTCGTCGAGTCTCAGTACTTC | CASSLASVVESQYF
- | TRBJ1-2 | TRBV29-1 | - | TGCAGCGTTGAAGATCGTTCCGAGGGGTTAGAGGGCTACACCTTC | CSVEDRSEGLEGYTF
- | TRBJ2-3 | TRBV2 | - | TGTGCCTCCCAAGGCGGGTATTACGATACGCAGTATTTT | CASQGGYYDTQYF
- | TRBJ1-1 | TRBV5-4 | - | TGTGCCAGCAGCTTGCGGGGGCAAAGGGTCACTGAAGCTTTCTTT | CASSLRGQRVTEAFF